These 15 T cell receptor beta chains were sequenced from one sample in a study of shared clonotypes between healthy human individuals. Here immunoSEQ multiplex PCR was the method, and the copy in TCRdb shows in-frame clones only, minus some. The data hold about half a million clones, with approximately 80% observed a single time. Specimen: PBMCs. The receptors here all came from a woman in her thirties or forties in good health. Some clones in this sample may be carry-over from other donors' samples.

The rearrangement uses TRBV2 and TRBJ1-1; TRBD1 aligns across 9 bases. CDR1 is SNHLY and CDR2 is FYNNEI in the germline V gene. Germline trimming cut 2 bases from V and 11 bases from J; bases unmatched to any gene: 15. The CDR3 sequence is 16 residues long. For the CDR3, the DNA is TGTGCCAGCAGTGAACTTGGGGGGACAGGGATGATGTATGCTTTCTTT. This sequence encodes CASSELGGTGMMYAFF.

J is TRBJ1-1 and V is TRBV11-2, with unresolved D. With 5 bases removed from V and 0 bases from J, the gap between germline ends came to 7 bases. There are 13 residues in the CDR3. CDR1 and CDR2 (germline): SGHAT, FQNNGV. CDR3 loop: CASSPDLNTEAFF. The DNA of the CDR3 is TGTGCCAGCAGCCCCGATTTGAACACTGAAGCTTTCTTT.

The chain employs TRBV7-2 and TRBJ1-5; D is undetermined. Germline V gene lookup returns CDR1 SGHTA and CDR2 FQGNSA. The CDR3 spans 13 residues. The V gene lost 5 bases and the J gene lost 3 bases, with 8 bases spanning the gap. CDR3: CASSLEFNQPQHF. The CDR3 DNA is TGTGCCAGCAGCCTAGAATTCAATCAGCCCCAGCATTTT.

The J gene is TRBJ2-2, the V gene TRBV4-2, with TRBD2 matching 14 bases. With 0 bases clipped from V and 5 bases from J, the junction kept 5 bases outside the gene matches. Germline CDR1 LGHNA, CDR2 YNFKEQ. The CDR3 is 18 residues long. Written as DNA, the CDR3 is TGTGCCAGCAGCCAAGATTTCGGACTAGCGGGAGGTACCGGGGAGCTGTTTTTT. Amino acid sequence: CASSQDFGLAGGTGELFF.

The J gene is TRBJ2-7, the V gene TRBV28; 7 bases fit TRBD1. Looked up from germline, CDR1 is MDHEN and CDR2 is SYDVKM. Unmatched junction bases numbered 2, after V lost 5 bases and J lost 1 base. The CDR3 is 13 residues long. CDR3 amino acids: CASSTGQSYEQYF. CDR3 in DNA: TGTGCCAGCAGTACGGGACAGTCCTACGAGCAGTACTTC.

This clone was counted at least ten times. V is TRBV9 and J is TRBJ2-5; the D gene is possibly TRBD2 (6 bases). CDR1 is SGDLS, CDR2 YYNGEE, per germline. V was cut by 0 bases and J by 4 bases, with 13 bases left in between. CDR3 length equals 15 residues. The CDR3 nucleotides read TGTGCCAGCAGCGTAGATGTGGGGGGTGGAGAGACCCAGTACTTC. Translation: CASSVDVGGGETQYF.

CDR3 residues: CASSAGVGYEQYF. In DNA, the CDR3 is TGTGCCAGCAGTGCAGGGGTCGGATACGAGCAGTACTTC. The chain couples TRBV2 to TRBJ2-7, with D possibly being TRBD1 (6 bases). The CDR3 spans 13 residues. Per germline, CDR1 SNHLY and CDR2 FYNNEI. V shed 4 bases and J shed 4 bases, with 11 bases lying between them. The full variable domain, with the rest looked up from reference TRBV2 and TRBJ2-7, is EPEVTQTPSHQVTQMGQEVILRCVPISNHLYFYWYRQILGQKVEFLVSFYNNEISEKSEIFDDQFSVERPDGSNFTLKIRSTKLEDSAMYFCASSAGVGYEQYFGPGTRLTVT.

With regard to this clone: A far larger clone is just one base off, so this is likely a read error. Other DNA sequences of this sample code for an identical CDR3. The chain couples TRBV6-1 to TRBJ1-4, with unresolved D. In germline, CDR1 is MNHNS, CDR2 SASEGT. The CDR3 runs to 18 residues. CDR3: CASSEILPLGRTNEKLFF. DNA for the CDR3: TGCGCCAGCAGTGAAATCCTACCCCTCGGACGGACTAATGAAAAACTGTTTTTT.

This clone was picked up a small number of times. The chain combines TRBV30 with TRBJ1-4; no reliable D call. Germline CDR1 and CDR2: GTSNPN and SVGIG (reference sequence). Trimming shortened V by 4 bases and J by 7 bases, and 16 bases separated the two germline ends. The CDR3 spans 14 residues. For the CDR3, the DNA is TGTGCCTGGAAGTTGGCATCCCGGGGTGAAAAACTGTTTTTT. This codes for CAWKLASRGEKLFF.

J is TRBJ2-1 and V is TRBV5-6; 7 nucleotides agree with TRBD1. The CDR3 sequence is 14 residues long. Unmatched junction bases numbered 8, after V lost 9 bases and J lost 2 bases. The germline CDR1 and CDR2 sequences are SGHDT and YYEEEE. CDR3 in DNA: TGTGCCACCGAGGACAGGAGGACCTACAATGAGCAGTTCTTC. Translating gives CATEDRRTYNEQFF.

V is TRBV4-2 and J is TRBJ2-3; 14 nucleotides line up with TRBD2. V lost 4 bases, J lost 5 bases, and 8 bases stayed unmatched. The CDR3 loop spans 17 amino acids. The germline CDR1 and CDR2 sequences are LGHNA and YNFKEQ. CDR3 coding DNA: TGTGCCAGCAGCCGAGGAGGACTAGCGGGAGGTGGAGATACGCAGTATTTT. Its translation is CASSRGGLAGGGDTQYF.

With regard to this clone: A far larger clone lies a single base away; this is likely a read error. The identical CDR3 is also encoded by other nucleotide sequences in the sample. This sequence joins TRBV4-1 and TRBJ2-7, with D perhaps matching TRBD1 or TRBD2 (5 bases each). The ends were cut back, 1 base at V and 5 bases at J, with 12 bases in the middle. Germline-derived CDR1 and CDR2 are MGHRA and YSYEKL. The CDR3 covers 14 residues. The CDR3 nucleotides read TGCGCCAGCAGCCAAGGGGGTGAGGGACACGAGCAGTACTTC. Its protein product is CASSQGGEGHEQYF.

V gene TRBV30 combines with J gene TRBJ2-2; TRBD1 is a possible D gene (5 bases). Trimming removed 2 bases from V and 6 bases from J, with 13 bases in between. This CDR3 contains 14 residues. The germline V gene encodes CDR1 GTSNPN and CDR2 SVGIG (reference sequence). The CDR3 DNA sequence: TGTGCCTGGAGTCCCTCCAGGGTGTCCGGGGAGCTGTTTTTT. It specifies CAWSPSRVSGELFF.

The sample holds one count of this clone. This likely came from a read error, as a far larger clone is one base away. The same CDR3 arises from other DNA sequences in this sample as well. The CDR3 reads CASSAGGDEQYF. The DNA for the CDR3 is TGTGCCAGCAGTGCCGGAGGGGACGAGCAGTACTTC. The chain uses TRBV25-1 and TRBJ2-7; a weak D match, TRBD2 (6 bases). The V end was cut by 4 bases, the J end by 5 bases, with 9 bases between. This CDR3 contains 12 residues. The germline gives CDR1 MGHDK, CDR2 SYGVNS.

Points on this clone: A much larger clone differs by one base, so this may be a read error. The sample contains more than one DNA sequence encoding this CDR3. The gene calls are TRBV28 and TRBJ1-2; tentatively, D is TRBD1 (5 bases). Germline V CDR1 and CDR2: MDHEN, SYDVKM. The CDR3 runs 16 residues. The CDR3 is CASSLGMRGWSYGYTF. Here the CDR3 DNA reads TGTGCCAGCAGTTTAGGGATGAGGGGATGGAGCTATGGTTACACCTTC.